This T cell receptor (beta chain) comes out of a study of T-cell memory formation after mild COVID-19. Study details: Among the donors, TCR clusters were largely specific to each donor.

V was pared by 2 bases and J by 5 bases, with 18 bases between. CDR3 length: 15 amino acids. CDR1 and CDR2 (germline): SQVTM, ANQGSEA. TCRdb used MiXCR to reprocess the 5' RACE reads, holding one entry per CDR3 protein. The repertoire holds 110,000 or so distinct CDR3 sequences, with approximately 21% as singletons. As concerns this clonotype: Its antigen is undetermined.

Study results and caveats: Whether second-wave clones peaking at day 37 were SARS-CoV-2 specific went unconfirmed. Shrinking CD4+ clones were chiefly CM and EM; CD8+ ones were chiefly EMRA. Pre-infection memory already had some responding clones, implying cross-reactive memory joined.

The rearrangement links TRBV29-1 to TRBJ2-5, with D maybe TRBD1 (6 bases). Input material: PBMCs or a T cell subset sorted from them (not recorded which). This TCR derives from a man between 18 and 35 years old who had mild COVID-19 (a few samples of this study predate the infection). Cell type and time point are not known. This chain's CDR3 is CSVETRAGDRETQYF. CDR3 nucleotide sequence: TGCAGCGTTGAAACACGGGCAGGGGATAGGGAGACCCAGTACTTC.